This TCR beta chain was captured in a study of preoperative IRX-2 immunotherapy in early breast cancer. The repertoire was sequenced with immunoSEQ multiplex PCR; TCRdb's copy has only in-frame clones and lacks some. The sample shows about 26,000 clones, around 74% of them seen only once. Treatment of the sample: preoperative locoregional IRX-2 cytokine immunotherapy. Patients received preoperative, locoregional IRX-2 cytokine immunotherapy in a phase Ib study. The CDR3 consists of 15 residues. Trimming took 6 bases from V and 6 from J, leaving 17 bases between them. Germline CDR1 reads SGHNT; CDR2 reads YENEEA.

The rearrangement joins TRBV11-3 to TRBJ2-2; D remains ambiguous. The sequence came from a human donor with breast cancer. The sequencing here drew on lymph node tissue, taken after IRX-2 immunotherapy. The CDR3 DNA follows: TGTGCCAGCAGTTCGGAGAATAGATTACCCGGGGAGCTGTTTTTT. Translated, it gives CASSSENRLPGELFF.